A single sample is the source of the 13 T cell receptor beta chains below, sequenced in a study of T-cell reconstitution after alpha-beta-depleted transplantation in children. During its preparation, the TCRbeta library received unique molecular identifiers. Using its own MiXCR run on the PCR reads, TCRdb lists one record per CDR3 protein. This table has more than 400,000 distinct CDR3 sequences, 43% appearing once. Here the sequenced sample was PBMCs, taken before TCRalphabeta/CD19-depleted stem cell transplant. These receptor sequences come from a girl aged 2 to 9 with aplastic anemia, due to receive a stem cell transplant.

This clonotype was seen ten or more times. This chain joins TRBV12-3 or TRBV12-4 and TRBJ1-1; D remains unclear. V was clipped by 7 bases and J by 10 bases, with 16 bases between them. CDR3 length equals 12 residues. The CDR3 DNA is TGTGCCAGCACCATAAAGGCGGGCAGAGCTTTCTTT. Amino acid sequence: CASTIKAGRAFF.

V gene TRBV20-1 combines with J gene TRBJ2-5; D is undetermined. The CDR3 covers 11 residues. With 0 bases removed from V and 2 bases from J, the gap between germline ends came to 1 base. The germline V gene has CDR1 DFQATT and CDR2 SNEGSKA (reference sequence). CDR3 sequence (DNA): TGCAGTGCTAGAGAACAAGAGACCCAGTACTTC. Its protein is CSAREQETQYF.

This clonotype occurred many times. This rearrangement joins TRBV18 to TRBJ1-5, with 9 nucleotides matching TRBD1. The germline CDR1 and CDR2 sequences are KGHSH and LQKENI. V trimming: 6 bases; J trimming: 11 bases; junction bases outside the gene matches: 14. The CDR3 consists of 15 residues. CDR3 sequence (DNA): TGTGCCAGCTCCCCGGGACAGGGATCTCTTGGGGCCCAGCATTTT. Translating gives CASSPGQGSLGAQHF.

The chain joins TRBV2 to TRBJ1-4; the match to TRBD1 covers 11 bases. The CDR3 spans 13 residues. Germline V gene sequence: CDR1 SNHLY, CDR2 FYNNEI. Trimming at V came to 9 bases and at J to 6 bases, leaving 3 bases not matched to a gene. Written as DNA, the CDR3 is TGTGCCAGTCGGACAGGGGGCCATGAAAAACTGTTTTTT. Translating gives CASRTGGHEKLFF.

In this sample, this clonotype turned up many times. The gene calls are TRBV29-1 and TRBJ2-3; TRBD1 might be the D (5 bases). Germline values: CDR1 SQVTM, CDR2 ANQGSEA. The CDR3 is 15 residues long. The V end was cut by 4 bases, the J end by 2 bases, with 16 bases between. The CDR3 loop reads CSVALRGSTTDTQYF. The CDR3 DNA follows: TGCAGCGTTGCCCTAAGGGGAAGCACCACAGATACGCAGTATTTT.

The J gene is TRBJ2-7, the V gene TRBV9; no clear D gene. Germline lookup yields CDR1 SGDLS and CDR2 YYNGEE. The CDR3 has 15 amino acids. V was trimmed by 0 bases and J by 7 bases, leaving 17 bases between them. The DNA for the CDR3 is TGTGCCAGCAGCGTAGGAGCCGCGGCCGGAGTGGAGCAGTACTTC. Translating gives CASSVGAAAGVEQYF.

This chain joins TRBV27 and TRBJ2-3; D remains unclear. The CDR3 has 16 residues. V dropped 5 bases and J dropped 4 bases, with 19 bases sitting between them. Germline V gene data show CDR1 as MNHEY and CDR2 as SMNVEV (reference sequence). The CDR3 sequence is CASSLIDPNGADTQYF. The CDR3 DNA follows: TGTGCCAGCAGTCTCATTGACCCGAACGGCGCAGATACGCAGTATTTT.

The table lists this clonotype with many counts. The CDR3 DNA reads as TGCGCCAGCAGCCAAGACCAGAATCCCTCTGGGGCCAACGTCCTGACTTTC. Protein product: CASSQDQNPSGANVLTF. The chain couples TRBV4-3 to TRBJ2-6, with D hard to call. CDR1 and CDR2 from the germline V gene are LGHNA and YSLEER. The CDR3 sequence is 17 residues long. V lost 0 bases to trimming and J lost 0 bases, with 9 bases between them.

The J gene is TRBJ1-1, the V gene TRBV29-1; D gene ambiguous. Germline values: CDR1 SQVTM, CDR2 ANQGSEA. The CDR3 runs to 11 residues. Trimming took off 4 bases at V and 11 bases at J, with 14 bases between the two ends. This CDR3 is CSVAGVIGAFF. CDR3 sequence (DNA): TGCAGCGTTGCCGGGGTGATCGGTGCTTTCTTT.

This clonotype has more than one count but fewer than ten. The chain employs TRBV7-2 and TRBJ2-1; TRBD2 matches 9 bases. There are 15 residues in the CDR3. J gave up 8 bases and V 5 bases, and 10 bases lay outside the gene matches. The germline gives CDR1 SGHTA, CDR2 FQGNSA. The CDR3 region is CASSLRRREGDEQFF. CDR3 nucleotides: TGTGCCAGCAGCCTTAGGAGGCGGGAGGGCGATGAGCAGTTCTTC.

As to this clonotype: Sequence at one end of the junction differs from germline and may be a read error. The V call is TRBV12-3 or TRBV12-4, the J call TRBJ1-1; D not certain. This CDR3 is 13 amino acids long. The CDR3 spells CASSLGALAEAVF. The CDR3, as DNA: TGTGCCAGCAGTTTAGGGGCGTTAGCTGAAGCTGTCTTT.

There are a few counts of this clonotype. The chain recombines TRBV7-8 with TRBJ1-3; TRBD1 matches at 7 bases. The J segment lost 0 bases and the V segment lost 5 bases, leaving 7 bases of the junction unmatched. Germline CDR1 is SGHVS and CDR2 is FQNEAQ. CDR3 length equals 16 residues. The CDR3 is CASSPGTAYSGNTIYF. The CDR3 DNA reads as TGTGCCAGCAGCCCCGGGACAGCCTACTCTGGAAACACCATATATTTT. Variable domain in full (rest from reference TRBV7-8 and TRBJ1-3): GAGVSQSPRYKVAKRGQDVALRCDPISGHVSLFWYQQALGQGPEFLTYFQNEAQLDKSGLPSDRFFAERPEGSVSTLKIQRTQQEDSAVYLCASSPGTAYSGNTIYFGEGSWLTVV.

This clonotype was observed a few times. V usage is TRBV7-9 and J usage is TRBJ2-7; D gene ambiguous. The CDR3 has 13 residues. The germline gives CDR1 SEHNR, CDR2 FQNEAQ (reference sequence). V was clipped by 1 base and J by 3 bases, with 7 bases between them. CDR3 loop: CASSLEGHYEQYF. CDR3 nucleotides: TGTGCCAGCAGCTTAGAAGGTCACTACGAGCAGTACTTC.